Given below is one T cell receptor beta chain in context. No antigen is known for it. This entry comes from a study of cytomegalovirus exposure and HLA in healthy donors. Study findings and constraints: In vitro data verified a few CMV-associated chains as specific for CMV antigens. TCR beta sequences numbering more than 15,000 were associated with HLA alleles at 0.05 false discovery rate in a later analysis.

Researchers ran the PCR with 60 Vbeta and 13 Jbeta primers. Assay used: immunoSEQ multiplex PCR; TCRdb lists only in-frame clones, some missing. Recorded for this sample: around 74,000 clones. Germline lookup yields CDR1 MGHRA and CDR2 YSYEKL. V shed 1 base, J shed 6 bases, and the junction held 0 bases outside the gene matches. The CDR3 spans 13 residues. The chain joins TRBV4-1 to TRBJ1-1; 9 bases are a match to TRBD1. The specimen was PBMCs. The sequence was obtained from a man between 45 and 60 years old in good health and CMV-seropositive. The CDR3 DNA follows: TGCGCCAGCAGCCAAGGGGACAGGGCTGAAGCTTTCTTT. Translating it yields CASSQGDRAEAFF.